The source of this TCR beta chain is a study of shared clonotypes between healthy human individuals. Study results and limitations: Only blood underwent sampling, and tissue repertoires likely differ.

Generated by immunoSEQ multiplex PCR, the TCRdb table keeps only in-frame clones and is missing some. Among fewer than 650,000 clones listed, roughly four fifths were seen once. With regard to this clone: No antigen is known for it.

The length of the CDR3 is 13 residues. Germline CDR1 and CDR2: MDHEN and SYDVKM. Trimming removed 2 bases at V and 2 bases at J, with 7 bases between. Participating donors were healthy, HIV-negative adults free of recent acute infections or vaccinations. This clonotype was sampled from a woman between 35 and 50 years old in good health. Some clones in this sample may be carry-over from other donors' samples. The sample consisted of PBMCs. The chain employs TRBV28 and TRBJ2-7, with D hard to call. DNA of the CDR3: TGTGCCAGCAGTTTACCCTCGACCTACGAGCAGTACTTC. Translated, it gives CASSLPSTYEQYF.